The 18 T cell receptor beta chains listed next were all sequenced from one sample in a study of shared clonotypes between healthy human individuals. The method was immunoSEQ multiplex PCR; TCRdb's version includes in-frame clones alone and lacks a portion of them. Of about 2.3 million clones listed, 85% to 95% were seen once; the top ten hold around 0.35%. The specimen sequenced was naive CD4+ T cells from PBMCs. This sample's subset: CD45RA+ positively selected. These receptors originate from a young man in good health. Some clones in this sample may be carry-over from other donors' samples.

Points on this clone: Other DNA sequences within the sample encode an identical CDR3. This chain links TRBV28 with TRBJ1-3; D remains ambiguous. Between the trimmed V and J ends, which lost 4 bases and 1 base, there was a span of 8 bases. CDR3 length: 14 amino acids. Germline V gene lookup returns CDR1 MDHEN and CDR2 SYDVKM. The CDR3: CASSSRVSGNTIYF. The CDR3 DNA reads as TGTGCCAGCAGTTCTAGGGTGTCTGGAAACACCATATATTTT.

The chain carries TRBV15 and TRBJ2-7, with D possibly being TRBD1 (5 bases). V was trimmed by 0 bases and J by 5 bases, leaving 17 bases between them. The V gene's germline CDR1 is LNHNV and CDR2 YYDKDF (reference sequence). The CDR3 runs 16 residues. The CDR3 sequence is CATSRDIGTGVHEQYF. The CDR3 nucleotides read TGTGCCACCAGCAGAGATATCGGAACAGGAGTCCACGAGCAGTACTTC.

V gene TRBV19 combines with J gene TRBJ2-2; D perhaps matches TRBD2 (6 bases). Germline V CDR1 and CDR2: LNHDA, SQIVND (reference sequence). V was shortened by 1 base and J by 5 bases, with 14 bases between the two germline ends. The CDR3 length is 16 residues. Written as DNA, the CDR3 is TGTGCCAGTAGTATAGGGGGCGGGGTTCCGACCGGGGAGCTGTTTTTT. The encoded protein is CASSIGGGVPTGELFF.

The chain recombines TRBV7-9 with TRBJ2-5; a possible D gene is TRBD1 (6 bases). There are 13 residues in the CDR3. From germline, CDR1 is SEHNR and CDR2 FQNEAQ (reference sequence). Trimming left V 5 bases short and J 10 bases short, with 17 bases between. The CDR3 DNA follows: TGTGCCAGCAGCCCACAGGGCGATGGGGTCCAGTACTTC. Translating gives CASSPQGDGVQYF.

The V and J genes are TRBV6-1 and TRBJ2-2, with a possible D match to TRBD1 (7 bases). The CDR3 extends over 14 amino acids. V lost 7 bases and J 4 bases, leaving 13 bases between the germline ends. The V gene's germline CDR1 is MNHNS and CDR2 SASEGT. The CDR3 sequence is CASIPGGSTGELFF. CDR3 sequence (DNA): TGTGCCAGCATCCCAGGGGGGAGCACCGGGGAGCTGTTTTTT.

The chain links TRBV5-5 to TRBJ2-1, with 10 bases aligning to TRBD1. The V gene's germline CDR1 is SGHKS and CDR2 YYEKEE (reference sequence). V shed 0 bases, J shed 8 bases, and the junction held 8 bases outside the gene matches. The CDR3 contains 16 residues. The CDR3 sequence is CASSLGQGAMGDEQFF. In DNA form, the CDR3 reads TGTGCCAGCAGCTTGGGACAGGGGGCGATGGGCGATGAGCAGTTCTTC.

A word on this clone: The sample contains more than one DNA sequence encoding this CDR3. This sequence joins TRBV9 and TRBJ2-3; 12 bases fit TRBD2. CDR3 length: 17 amino acids. Germline-derived CDR1 and CDR2 are SGDLS and YYNGEE. With 2 bases clipped from V and 0 bases from J, the junction kept 4 bases outside the gene matches. As DNA, the CDR3 is TGTGCCAGCAGCGTTAGTGGGACTAGCGGGAGCACAGATACGCAGTATTTT. Translation gives CASSVSGTSGSTDTQYF.

This clone appeared a single time. The chain couples TRBV5-4 to TRBJ1-3; D might be TRBD1 (6 bases). Germline V CDR1 and CDR2: SGHNT, YYREEE (reference sequence). The length of the CDR3 is 15 residues. The V and J ends lost 0 bases and 4 bases respectively, with 11 bases between them. The CDR3 loop reads CASSLAQGQGNTIYF. In nucleotides, the CDR3 is TGTGCCAGCAGCTTGGCGCAGGGGCAAGGAAACACCATATATTTT.

The chain joins TRBV29-1 to TRBJ2-7, with D possibly matching TRBD1 (6 bases). Deletions cut 4 bases from V and 6 bases from J, with 10 bases between. The CDR3 has 11 amino acids. CDR1 SQVTM and CDR2 ANQGSEA come from the germline V gene. CDR3 loop: CSVGTEIEQYF. The CDR3 DNA reads TGCAGCGTTGGGACAGAAATCGAGCAGTACTTC.

The chain links TRBV5-1 to TRBJ2-2, with 7 bases lining up with TRBD2. CDR3 length: 14 residues. The germline V gene has CDR1 SGHRS and CDR2 YFSETQ. Trimming took 4 bases from V and 2 from J; bases not matched to a gene: 2. The CDR3 region has the DNA TGCGCCAGCAGCCGCGGGAGAAACACCGGGGAGCTGTTTTTT. Translating it yields CASSRGRNTGELFF.

This clone was recorded only once. The CDR3 reads CASSQGRFKREGETQYF. CDR3 nucleotide sequence: TGCGCCAGCAGCCAGGGTAGATTCAAGCGGGAGGGAGAGACCCAGTACTTC. V is TRBV4-3 and J is TRBJ2-5; 10 nucleotides match TRBD2. Germline-derived CDR1 and CDR2 are LGHNA and YSLEER. Trimming removed 3 bases from V and 4 bases from J; junction bases left unmatched: 11. CDR3 length: 17 residues.

V gene TRBV5-1 combines with J gene TRBJ1-2; D remains ambiguous. Germline CDR1 SGHRS, CDR2 YFSETQ. V lost 4 bases, J lost 0 bases, and 10 bases lay in between. The CDR3 covers 14 residues. The CDR3 DNA sequence: TGCGCCAGCAGCCAACGTCCAGCTAACTATGGCTACACCTTC. Amino acid sequence: CASSQRPANYGYTF.

This sequence joins TRBV13 and TRBJ2-3; a possible D gene is TRBD2 (5 bases). This CDR3 is 13 amino acids long. The V and J ends lost 0 bases and 8 bases respectively, with 9 bases between them. Germline V gene data show CDR1 as PRHDT and CDR2 as FYEKMQ (reference sequence). The CDR3 coding sequence is TGTGCCAGCAGCTTAGGGGCCCGGGGTACGCAGTATTTT. Its translation: CASSLGARGTQYF.

This chain links TRBV5-4 with TRBJ2-5; D may be TRBD1 or TRBD2 (6 bases each). The J call may be incorrect, as the DNA end agrees better with TRBJ2-7. Germline V gene lookup returns CDR1 SGHNT and CDR2 YYREEE (reference sequence). The CDR3 loop spans 15 amino acids. In DNA, the CDR3 is TGTGCCAGCAGCTTGAAGGGGGAGGTTTCTTACGAGCAGTACTTC. This encodes CASSLKGEVSYEQYF.

The V call is TRBV5-5, the J call TRBJ1-1; D may be TRBD1 (6 bases). Germline lookup yields CDR1 SGHKS and CDR2 YYEKEE (reference sequence). The V end lost 3 bases, the J end lost 10 bases, and 13 bases lay between the germline ends. This CDR3 is built from 12 residues. The CDR3 spells CASSSAGGGAFF. CDR3 coding DNA: TGTGCCAGCAGCTCTGCGGGAGGGGGAGCTTTCTTT.

The chain is built from TRBV7-6 and TRBJ2-1; no clear D. The CDR3 consists of 14 residues. From germline, CDR1 is SGHVS and CDR2 FNYEAQ. V dropped 0 bases and J dropped 5 bases, with 8 bases sitting between them. The CDR3 loop is CASSLAGSNNEQFF. The CDR3 bases are TGTGCCAGCAGCTTAGCGGGTTCGAACAATGAGCAGTTCTTC.

The chain couples TRBV30 to TRBJ2-1, with D perhaps matching TRBD1 (6 bases). V was shortened by 5 bases and J by 6 bases, with 17 bases between the two germline ends. The CDR3 is made up of 14 amino acids. CDR1 is GTSNPN and CDR2 is SVGIG in the germline V gene (reference sequence). Here the CDR3 DNA reads TGTGCCTGGGCCCAGGGGAGAGGGATCAATGAGCAGTTCTTC. It encodes CAWAQGRGINEQFF.

Of note for this clone: Other DNA sequences in the sample encode the same CDR3. The chain carries TRBV7-9 and TRBJ2-3; 7 bases align to TRBD2. V dropped 5 bases and J dropped 0; count of bases not matched to a gene: 5. CDR3 length equals 15 residues. The germline V gene has CDR1 SEHNR and CDR2 FQNEAQ (reference sequence). CDR3 loop: CASSRLATSTDTQYF. DNA for the CDR3: TGTGCCAGCAGCCGACTAGCTACTAGCACAGATACGCAGTATTTT.